Following are 25 T cell receptor beta chains from one sample sequenced in a study of blood T cell repertoires in COVID-19. Profiled with immunoSEQ multiplex PCR; TCRdb holds only in-frame clones, not every one. The sample lists about 210,000 clones, around nine tenths seen once, with roughly 0.7% in the top ten. Sequences were obtained from peripheral blood. These receptor sequences come from a man aged 40-49 years with acute or convalescent COVID-19.

This chain uses TRBV28 with TRBJ2-4; 7 positions match TRBD1. The V segment lost 5 bases and the J segment 0 bases; nucleotides outside the gene matches: 7. Germline-derived CDR1 and CDR2 are MDHEN and SYDVKM. This CDR3 is built from 16 residues. CDR3 coding DNA: TGTGCCAGCAGTCCTGCGACAGGGAAAGCCAAAAACATTCAGTACTTC. Translated, it gives CASSPATGKAKNIQYF.

This rearrangement joins TRBV7-6 to TRBJ2-3, with 13 bases fitting TRBD2. Germline assignment: CDR1 SGHVS and CDR2 FNYEAQ. The CDR3 length is 19 residues. The J segment lost 0 bases and the V segment lost 0 bases, leaving 6 bases of the junction unmatched. DNA of the CDR3: TGTGCCAGCAGCTTAGCAAGTGGGACTAGCGGGGCTAGCACAGATACGCAGTATTTT. It codes for CASSLASGTSGASTDTQYF.

This clone was seen only once. The V call is TRBV6-6, the J call TRBJ2-7; D is ambiguous. Germline CDR1 and CDR2: MNHNY and SVGAGI (reference sequence). V lost 5 bases and J lost 6, with 11 bases in between. The CDR3 is 12 residues long. CDR3 in amino acids: CASSPRGGEQYF. In DNA, the CDR3 is TGTGCCAGCAGTCCCCGCGGTGGCGAGCAGTACTTC.

The chain recombines TRBV2 with TRBJ2-1, with no clear D. V lost 3 bases and J 3 bases, leaving 9 bases between the germline ends. Germline lookup yields CDR1 SNHLY and CDR2 FYNNEI. This CDR3 is built from 14 residues. The CDR3 spells CASSDGTNYNEQFF. DNA for the CDR3: TGTGCCAGCAGTGACGGTACTAACTACAATGAGCAGTTCTTC.

The chain couples TRBV7-3 to TRBJ2-1; 10 nucleotides match TRBD2. CDR3 length equals 15 residues. Germline-derived CDR1 and CDR2 are SGHTA and FQGTGA. After removal of 6 bases from V and 2 bases from J, the junction contained 4 bases not matched to a gene. The CDR3 spells CASRPSGGTYNEQFF. In DNA, the CDR3 is TGTGCCAGCAGACCTAGCGGGGGAACCTACAATGAGCAGTTCTTC.

The J gene is TRBJ2-6, the V gene TRBV7-9; 9 nucleotides match TRBD2. CDR1 is SEHNR, CDR2 FQNEAQ, per germline (reference sequence). CDR3 length: 16 amino acids. The ends lost 4 bases at V and 2 bases at J; junction bases unmatched: 3. In DNA form, the CDR3 reads TGTGCCAGCAGCTGGAAGCGGGGGGCTGGGGCCAACGTCCTGACTTTC. Translated: CASSWKRGAGANVLTF.

This chain connects TRBV6-2 or TRBV6-3 to TRBJ2-1; TRBD1 aligns across 8 bases. The germline V gene has CDR1 MNHEY and CDR2 SVGEGT. This CDR3 has 14 residues. The ends lost 6 bases at V and 8 bases at J; junction bases unmatched: 9. The CDR3: CASSEQGGQDEQFF. CDR3 nucleotides: TGTGCCAGCAGCGAACAGGGGGGCCAGGATGAGCAGTTCTTC.

The CDR3 region is CASSLYHGGRLGEQFF. CDR3 in DNA: TGTGCCAGCAGCTTATACCACGGCGGGAGGCTCGGTGAGCAGTTCTTC. J is TRBJ2-1 and V is TRBV7-9; TRBD2 agrees at 8 bases. Germline lookup yields CDR1 SEHNR and CDR2 FQNEAQ (reference sequence). CDR3 length: 16 residues. Trimming cost V 2 bases and J 9 bases; bases outside gene matches: 12. The variable domain in full, completed from reference TRBV7-9 and TRBJ2-1, reads DTGVSQNPRHKITKRGQNVTFRCDPISEHNRLYWYRQTLGQGPEFLTYFQNEAQLEKSRLLSDRFSAERPKGSFSTLEIQRTEQGDSAMYLCASSLYHGGRLGEQFFGPGTRLTVL.

As DNA, the CDR3 is TGTGCCAGCAGTCTAACAGGGGGGCAAAGCTACGAGCAGTACTTC. This gives the protein CASSLTGGQSYEQYF. The V and J genes are TRBV2 and TRBJ2-7, with 8 bases that match TRBD1. V lost 5 bases, J lost 3 bases, and 9 bases stayed unmatched. Per germline, CDR1 SNHLY and CDR2 FYNNEI. This CDR3 spans 15 amino acids. The full variable domain, in which reference TRBV2 and TRBJ2-7 provide the parts outside the CDR3, is EPEVTQTPSHQVTQMGQEVILRCVPISNHLYFYWYRQILGQKVEFLVSFYNNEISEKSEIFDDQFSVERPDGSNFTLKIRSTKLEDSAMYFCASSLTGGQSYEQYFGPGTRLTVT.

The CDR3 is CASSMGAVYAANEKLFF. The CDR3 nucleotides read TGTGCCAGTAGTATGGGGGCAGTATATGCGGCTAATGAAAAACTGTTTTTT. The chain links TRBV19 to TRBJ1-4; TRBD1 is a possible D gene (6 bases). Germline CDR1 reads LNHDA; CDR2 reads SQIVND (reference sequence). Trimming removed 3 bases at V and 3 bases at J, with 17 bases between. The CDR3 loop spans 17 amino acids.

This sequence joins TRBV7-9 and TRBJ2-7; 7 positions match TRBD1. Trimming cost V 5 bases and J 3 bases; bases outside gene matches: 13. CDR1 and CDR2 from the germline V gene are SEHNR and FQNEAQ (reference sequence). There are 16 residues in the CDR3. The CDR3 spells CASSIQGSTSFYEQYF. CDR3 in DNA: TGTGCCAGCAGCATACAGGGGTCTACGAGTTTCTACGAGCAGTACTTC. The full variable domain, with the rest looked up from reference TRBV7-9 and TRBJ2-7, is DTGVSQNPRHKITKRGQNVTFRCDPISEHNRLYWYRQTLGQGPEFLTYFQNEAQLEKSRLLSDRFSAERPKGSFSTLEIQRTEQGDSAMYLCASSIQGSTSFYEQYFGPGTRLTVT.

The chain carries TRBV30 and TRBJ2-6; possibly TRBD1 for D (6 bases). CDR1 is GTSNPN, CDR2 SVGIG, per germline (reference sequence). V was pared by 8 bases and J by 4 bases, with 24 bases between. The CDR3 spans 17 residues. This chain's CDR3 is CARGRQGRIGGANVLTF. The DNA for the CDR3 is TGTGCCCGCGGGCGGCAGGGGCGTATAGGAGGGGCCAACGTCCTGACTTTC. The full variable domain, with the rest looked up from reference TRBV30 and TRBJ2-6, is SQTIHQWPATLVQPVGSPLSLECTVEGTSNPNLYWYRQAAGRGLQLLFYSVGIGQISSEVPQNLSASRPQDRQFILSSKKLLLSDSGFYLCARGRQGRIGGANVLTFGAGSRLTVL.

This chain connects TRBV2 to TRBJ2-3, with D maybe TRBD1 (7 bases). CDR1 SNHLY and CDR2 FYNNEI come from the germline V gene. The V gene lost 7 bases and the J gene lost 2 bases, with 19 bases spanning the gap. The CDR3 loop spans 16 amino acids. CDR3 loop: CASTQNSRGATDTQYF. In nucleotides, the CDR3 is TGTGCCAGCACCCAGAACTCCAGGGGGGCCACAGATACGCAGTATTTT. The full variable domain, in which reference TRBV2 and TRBJ2-3 provide the parts outside the CDR3, is EPEVTQTPSHQVTQMGQEVILRCVPISNHLYFYWYRQILGQKVEFLVSFYNNEISEKSEIFDDQFSVERPDGSNFTLKIRSTKLEDSAMYFCASTQNSRGATDTQYFGPGTRLTVL.

V gene TRBV27 combines with J gene TRBJ2-1, with TRBD2 matching over 7 bases. The CDR3 is 15 residues long. Looked up from germline, CDR1 is MNHEY and CDR2 is SMNVEV (reference sequence). Unmatched junction bases numbered 9, after V lost 6 bases and J lost 4 bases. The CDR3 DNA sequence: TGTGCCAGCAGCCCAGGCGGGGGAAAGTACAATGAGCAGTTCTTC. It translates to CASSPGGGKYNEQFF.

This sequence joins TRBV9 and TRBJ2-3; 9 bases are shared with TRBD2. The V gene end was trimmed by 4 bases and the J gene end by 1 base; junction bases not matched to a gene: 13. In germline, CDR1 is SGDLS, CDR2 YYNGEE. CDR3 length: 18 amino acids. As DNA, the CDR3 is TGTGCCAGCAGCCCGCGGCTATTACCTAGCGGGGGCACAGATACGCAGTATTTT. It translates to CASSPRLLPSGGTDTQYF.

In this sample, this clone turned up a few times. The chain is built from TRBV30 and TRBJ1-2, with D hard to call. The CDR3 has 11 amino acids. Trimming removed 3 bases from V and 8 bases from J, with 10 bases in between. Germline CDR1 GTSNPN, CDR2 SVGIG (reference sequence). CDR3 nucleotides: TGTGCCTGGAGCCATCTAGGCGGCTACACCTTC. As protein: CAWSHLGGYTF.

J is TRBJ1-1 and V is TRBV4-1, with no clear D. Between the trimmed V and J ends, which lost 8 bases and 1 base, there was a span of 5 bases. Germline-derived CDR1 and CDR2 are MGHRA and YSYEKL. CDR3 length: 11 residues. DNA of the CDR3: TGCGCCAGCCGGGAGAACACTGAAGCTTTCTTT. It codes for CASRENTEAFF.

The chain combines TRBV6-5 with TRBJ2-3; D perhaps matches TRBD1 (5 bases). From germline, CDR1 is MNHEY and CDR2 SVGAGI. The CDR3 runs 15 residues. Trimming cost V 7 bases and J 0 bases, with 14 bases left between them. The CDR3 DNA is TGTGCCAGCAACCTACAGGTTTCTAGCACAGATACGCAGTATTTT. Translating gives CASNLQVSSTDTQYF.

This chain links TRBV19 with TRBJ1-1, with 7 bases that match TRBD1. CDR1 and CDR2 (germline): LNHDA, SQIVND (reference sequence). CDR3 size: 13 residues. V gave up 7 bases and J gave up 1 base; unmatched junction bases: 3. Here the CDR3 reads CASNNRGNTEAFF. The CDR3 nucleotides are TGTGCCAGTAATAACAGGGGGAACACTGAAGCTTTCTTT.

There are a few counts of this clone. The rearrangement links TRBV11-2 to TRBJ2-7, with 10 bases fitting TRBD2. V dropped 5 bases and J dropped 5; count of bases not matched to a gene: 9. The CDR3 is 15 residues long. The germline gives CDR1 SGHAT, CDR2 FQNNGV. The CDR3 reads CASSTPLAGEHEQYF. The DNA for the CDR3 is TGTGCCAGCAGCACCCCCCTAGCGGGAGAGCACGAGCAGTACTTC. Drawing the rest from reference TRBV11-2 and TRBJ2-7, the complete variable domain is EAGVAQSPRYKIIEKRQSVAFWCNPISGHATLYWYQQILGQGPKLLIQFQNNGVVDDSQLPKDRFSAERLKGVDSTLKIQPAKLEDSAVYLCASSTPLAGEHEQYFGPGTRLTVT.

Points on this clone: Distinct nucleotide sequences in the sample also encode this CDR3. V usage is TRBV3-1 (or the pseudogene TRBV3-2) and J usage is TRBJ1-2; D not resolved. The V end lost 0 bases, the J end lost 5 bases, and 10 bases lay between the germline ends. The CDR3 is made up of 14 amino acids. Germline V CDR1 and CDR2: LGHDT, YNNKEL (reference sequence). The CDR3 region has the DNA TGTGCCAGCAGCCAAGATGGTGGGGAGTATGGCTACACCTTC. It encodes CASSQDGGEYGYTF.

The chain employs TRBV6-5 and TRBJ2-3; 7 bases are shared with TRBD1. The CDR3 extends over 15 amino acids. Looked up from germline, CDR1 is MNHEY and CDR2 is SVGAGI. V shed 4 bases, J shed 0 bases, and the junction held 4 bases outside the gene matches. CDR3 amino acids: CASSSGTVSTDTQYF. The CDR3 DNA follows: TGTGCCAGCAGTTCCGGGACAGTTAGCACAGATACGCAGTATTTT.

This chain links TRBV2 with TRBJ2-5; maybe TRBD2 (5 bases). Trimming shortened V by 3 bases and J by 4 bases, and 24 bases separated the two germline ends. Per the germline V gene, CDR1 is SNHLY and CDR2 is FYNNEI. This CDR3 comprises 18 residues. The CDR3 protein is CASSDLTARGRARETQYF. The CDR3 nucleotides read TGTGCCAGCAGTGACCTAACCGCCCGGGGTAGGGCGAGAGAGACCCAGTACTTC. The entire variable domain, with the rest obtained from reference TRBV2 and TRBJ2-5, is as follows: EPEVTQTPSHQVTQMGQEVILRCVPISNHLYFYWYRQILGQKVEFLVSFYNNEISEKSEIFDDQFSVERPDGSNFTLKIRSTKLEDSAMYFCASSDLTARGRARETQYFGPGTRLLVL.

V usage is TRBV29-1 and J usage is TRBJ1-3; D is possibly TRBD1 (5 bases). The V and J ends lost 5 bases and 1 base respectively, with 12 bases between them. This CDR3 is 14 amino acids long. Germline V lookup: CDR1 SQVTM, CDR2 ANQGSEA. In DNA form, the CDR3 reads TGCAGCGTTACCCCAGGGTTATCTGGAAACACCATATATTTT. Translated, it gives CSVTPGLSGNTIYF.

V and J are TRBV2 and TRBJ2-1; the D is unclear. CDR1 is SNHLY and CDR2 is FYNNEI in the germline V gene. The V end was cut by 5 bases, the J end by 6 bases, with 8 bases between. The CDR3 contains 12 residues. The CDR3 DNA sequence: TGTGCCAGCAGTATATCCGGCAATGAGCAGTTCTTC. Translated: CASSISGNEQFF.